This note documents a single T cell receptor beta chain sequence. Sequencing used immunoSEQ multiplex PCR; TCRdb keeps in-frame clones, though not all of them. This sample yields around 500,000 clones, of which 80% to 90% are seen a single time; 3.2% belongs to the top ten. The data stem from a study of blood T cell repertoires in COVID-19. Across the whole study: Sites in the United States, Italy and Spain provided acute and convalescent COVID-19 samples. From T cells, B-cell-depleted T cells, or PBMCs came the material, which was cDNA or gDNA.

Germline V gene data show CDR1 as SGHTA and CDR2 as FQGNSA. Trimming removed 5 bases from V and 7 bases from J, with 15 bases in between. The length of the CDR3 is 14 residues. The chain joins TRBV7-2 to TRBJ2-1, with D possibly matching TRBD2 (6 bases). The receptor was isolated from a human donor in a cohort sampled during active COVID-19. The sequenced material came from peripheral blood. This CDR3 reads CASSRDSPGNEQFF. CDR3 sequence (DNA): TGTGCCAGCAGCCGGGACTCACCGGGAAATGAGCAGTTCTTC.